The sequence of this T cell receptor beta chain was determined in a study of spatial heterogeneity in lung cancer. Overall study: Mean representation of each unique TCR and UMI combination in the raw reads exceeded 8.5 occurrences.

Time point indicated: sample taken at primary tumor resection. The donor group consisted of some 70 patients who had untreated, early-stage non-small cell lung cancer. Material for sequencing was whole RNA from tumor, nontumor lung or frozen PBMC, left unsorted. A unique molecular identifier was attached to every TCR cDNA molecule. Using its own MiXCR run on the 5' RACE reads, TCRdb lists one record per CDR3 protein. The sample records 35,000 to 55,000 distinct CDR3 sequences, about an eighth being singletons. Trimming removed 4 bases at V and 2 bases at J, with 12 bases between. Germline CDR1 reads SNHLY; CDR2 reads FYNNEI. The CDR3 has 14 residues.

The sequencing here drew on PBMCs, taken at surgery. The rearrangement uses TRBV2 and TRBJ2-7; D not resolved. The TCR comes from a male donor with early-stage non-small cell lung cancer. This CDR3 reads CASSAAGWAYEQYF. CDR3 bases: TGTGCCAGCAGTGCGGCAGGTTGGGCCTACGAGCAGTACTTC. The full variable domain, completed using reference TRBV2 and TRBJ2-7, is EPEVTQTPSHQVTQMGQEVILRCVPISNHLYFYWYRQILGQKVEFLVSFYNNEISEKSEIFDDQFSVERPDGSNFTLKIRSTKLEDSAMYFCASSAAGWAYEQYFGPGTRLTVT.